Below are 22 T cell receptor beta chains sequenced from a single sample in a study of cytomegalovirus exposure and HLA in healthy donors. A multiplex PCR was run with 60 Vbeta primers and 13 Jbeta primers. Method: immunoSEQ multiplex PCR; TCRdb's copy keeps in-frame clones and lacks some. The data contain approximately 98,000 clones, about 74% of them singletons. The sequenced sample was PBMCs. These receptor sequences come from a male donor in good health and CMV-seronegative.

The chain uses TRBV6-1 and TRBJ1-4; D is undetermined. Germline V lookup: CDR1 MNHNS, CDR2 SASEGT. V lost 2 bases and J lost 5, with 12 bases in between. The CDR3 runs to 15 residues. CDR3 sequence reads: CASSEYGVVNEKLFF. CDR3 in DNA: TGTGCCAGCAGTGAATACGGGGTAGTGAATGAAAAACTGTTTTTT.

The chain uses TRBV30 and TRBJ2-1; D might be TRBD1 (5 bases). The ends were cut back, 5 bases at V and 5 bases at J, with 7 bases in the middle. The CDR3 length is 11 residues. Per the germline V gene, CDR1 is GTSNPN and CDR2 is SVGIG (reference sequence). The CDR3 spells CAWGQNNEQFF. In DNA, the CDR3 is TGTGCCTGGGGACAAAACAATGAGCAGTTCTTC.

The chain uses TRBV9 and TRBJ2-7; 8 nucleotides align to TRBD2. This CDR3 spans 15 amino acids. V lost 0 bases and J lost 9; bases outside the gene matches: 11. Germline CDR1 and CDR2: SGDLS and YYNGEE. This chain's CDR3 is CASSVGGSGTCAQYF. CDR3 bases: TGTGCCAGCAGCGTAGGGGGTAGCGGGACTTGTGCGCAGTACTTC. Supplemented by reference TRBV9 and TRBJ2-7, the full variable domain reads DSGVTQTPKHLITATGQRVTLRCSPRSGDLSVYWYQQSLDQGLQFLIQYYNGEERAKGNILERFSAQQFPDLHSELNLSSLELGDSALYFCASSVGGSGTCAQYFGPGTRLTVT.

V is TRBV27 and J is TRBJ1-2; TRBD1 is a possible D gene (5 bases). The V end was cut by 6 bases, the J end by 4 bases, with 21 bases between. The CDR3 is made up of 16 amino acids. Germline V lookup: CDR1 MNHEY, CDR2 SMNVEV (reference sequence). This CDR3 reads CASRTKQDVRSYGYTF. The DNA for the CDR3 is TGTGCCAGCAGAACTAAACAGGACGTTCGGAGCTATGGCTACACCTTC.

This clone was seen once. The rearrangement joins TRBV10-3 to TRBJ2-1; D might be TRBD2 (6 bases). V gave up 4 bases and J gave up 8 bases, with 15 bases separating them. The length of the CDR3 is 14 residues. Germline CDR1 and CDR2: ENHRY and SYGVKD. CDR3: CAISVRPGEDEQFF. As DNA, the CDR3 is TGTGCCATCAGTGTACGGCCGGGGGAGGATGAGCAGTTCTTC.

CDR3 in DNA: TGTGCCAGCAGCGTACTAGCGGGAGAATTGAGGGAGCAGTACTTC. Translating it yields CASSVLAGELREQYF. The V gene is TRBV9, the J gene TRBJ2-7; 10 nucleotides agree with TRBD2. Germline trimming cut 1 base from V and 7 bases from J; bases unmatched to any gene: 8. Germline V gene sequence: CDR1 SGDLS, CDR2 YYNGEE. This CDR3 region has 15 residues. Looking up the rest from reference TRBV9 and TRBJ2-7 gives the full variable domain: DSGVTQTPKHLITATGQRVTLRCSPRSGDLSVYWYQQSLDQGLQFLIQYYNGEERAKGNILERFSAQQFPDLHSELNLSSLELGDSALYFCASSVLAGELREQYFGPGTRLTVT.

This clone was recorded only once. This chain connects TRBV27 to TRBJ1-1; maybe TRBD1 (5 bases). This CDR3 region has 15 residues. The V gene's germline CDR1 is MNHEY and CDR2 SMNVEV (reference sequence). Deletions cut 5 bases from V and 2 bases from J, with 15 bases between. CDR3 bases: TGTGCCAGCAGTCCCGCTAGGGGCCTCAACACTGAAGCTTTCTTT. It codes for CASSPARGLNTEAFF.

The CDR3 DNA reads as TGTGCCAGCAGCTTCCCGCGGCAGGGGAACTACGAGCAGTACTTC. Its protein product is CASSFPRQGNYEQYF. This sequence joins TRBV5-4 and TRBJ2-7; a possible D gene is TRBD1 (6 bases). Deletions cut 2 bases from V and 3 bases from J, with 15 bases between. The CDR3 loop spans 15 amino acids. Germline V gives CDR1 SGHNT, CDR2 YYREEE (reference sequence).

This sequence joins TRBV12-5 and TRBJ2-1; D unclear. This CDR3 has 12 residues. Germline CDR1 is LGHNT and CDR2 is FRNRAP. Trimming stripped 7 bases from V and 5 bases from J, with 9 bases between. The CDR3 nucleotides read TGTGCTAGTGCCTCTCGAGACAATGAGCAGTTCTTC. Encoded protein: CASASRDNEQFF. The variable domain in full, completed from reference TRBV12-5 and TRBJ2-1, reads DARVTQTPRHKVTEMGQEVTMRCQPILGHNTVFWYRQTMMQGLELLAYFRNRAPLDDSGMPKDRFSAEMPDATLATLKIQPSEPRDSAVYFCASASRDNEQFFGPGTRLTVL.

This clone was picked up a small number of times. The CDR3 reads CASSQDLARGGYEQYF. The CDR3 nucleotides read TGCGCCAGCAGCCAAGATTTGGCGAGGGGGGGCTACGAGCAGTACTTC. The rearrangement joins TRBV4-3 to TRBJ2-7; a possible D gene is TRBD2 (7 bases). This CDR3 comprises 16 residues. The germline gives CDR1 LGHNA, CDR2 YSLEER. V shed 0 bases and J shed 3 bases, with 15 bases lying between them.

The rearrangement joins TRBV5-1 to TRBJ1-2; a possible D gene is TRBD1 (6 bases). Germline CDR1 is SGHRS and CDR2 is YFSETQ. This CDR3 is 13 amino acids long. Trimming removed 4 bases at V and 3 bases at J, with 10 bases between. CDR3 DNA sequence: TGCGCCAGCAGCCAAGACAGGTACTATGGCTACACCTTC. Its translation: CASSQDRYYGYTF.

This clone was counted between two and nine times. The chain employs TRBV4-2 and TRBJ1-3; maybe TRBD1 (5 bases). With 2 bases removed from V and 0 bases from J, the gap between germline ends came to 11 bases. This CDR3 is built from 16 residues. In germline, CDR1 is LGHNA, CDR2 YNFKEQ. The CDR3, as DNA: TGTGCCAGCAGCCAATACATAGGGGCCTCTGGAAACACCATATATTTT. Encoded protein: CASSQYIGASGNTIYF.

The chain is built from TRBV10-1 and TRBJ2-7, with a possible D match to TRBD1 (6 bases). The CDR3 loop spans 13 amino acids. Germline lookup yields CDR1 WNHNN and CDR2 SYGVQD (reference sequence). Trimming took 8 bases from V and 6 from J, leaving 17 bases between them. CDR3 region: CASPRGSWCEQYF. The CDR3 DNA reads as TGCGCCAGCCCCAGGGGAAGTTGGTGCGAGCAGTACTTC.

V gene TRBV5-1 combines with J gene TRBJ2-6; D possibly corresponds to TRBD1 (5 bases). The germline CDR1 and CDR2 sequences are SGHRS and YFSETQ. This CDR3 spans 16 amino acids. The germline V and J ends were trimmed by 7 bases and 0 bases, with 14 bases remaining between them. The CDR3 sequence: CASGQGASSGANVLTF. CDR3 sequence (DNA): TGCGCCAGCGGTCAAGGGGCGAGCTCTGGGGCCAACGTCCTGACTTTC. The variable domain in full, completed from reference TRBV5-1 and TRBJ2-6, reads KAGVTQTPRYLIKTRGQQVTLSCSPISGHRSVSWYQQTPGQGLQFLFEYFSETQRNKGNFPGRFSGRQFSNSRSEMNVSTLELGDSALYLCASGQGASSGANVLTFGAGSRLTVL.

The CDR3 region is CAWSAVLRSQANEQYF. DNA of the CDR3: TGTGCCTGGAGTGCAGTCCTCAGGTCCCAGGCAAACGAGCAGTACTTC. This sequence joins TRBV30 and TRBJ2-7; D gene unclear. Germline CDR1 is GTSNPN and CDR2 is SVGIG (reference sequence). This CDR3 spans 16 amino acids. V shed 1 base and J shed 5 bases, with 21 bases lying between them.

This clone was detected only a few times. The chain links TRBV6-5 to TRBJ2-5, with 7 bases aligning to TRBD2. This CDR3 is built from 14 residues. V lost 3 bases to trimming and J lost 3 bases; unmatched junction nucleotides: 4. Germline V CDR1 and CDR2: MNHEY, SVGAGI. CDR3 nucleotides: TGTGCCAGCAGTTATATGCTAGCGGAAGAGACCCAGTACTTC. Protein: CASSYMLAEETQYF.

The J gene is TRBJ1-2, the V gene TRBV28; D is uncertain. Germline values: CDR1 MDHEN, CDR2 SYDVKM. Trimming shortened V by 2 bases and J by 6 bases, and 10 bases separated the two germline ends. This CDR3 is built from 13 residues. The CDR3 spells CASSLPAGDGYTF. The CDR3 DNA is TGTGCCAGCAGTTTACCGGCGGGAGATGGCTACACCTTC.

V is TRBV18 and J is TRBJ2-7; no reliable D call. Germline V lookup: CDR1 KGHSH, CDR2 LQKENI. The CDR3 contains 12 residues. The germline V and J ends were trimmed by 3 bases and 9 bases, with 12 bases remaining between them. The DNA for the CDR3 is TGTGCCAGCTCACCTCTAGAATCTGGGCAGTACTTC. Its translation: CASSPLESGQYF.

The genes are TRBV28 and TRBJ1-3; D is perhaps TRBD1 (6 bases). Deletions cut 6 bases from V and 3 bases from J, with 21 bases between. Germline values: CDR1 MDHEN, CDR2 SYDVKM. CDR3 length equals 17 residues. The DNA for the CDR3 is TGTGCCAGCAGCCCCCGCGGGGGGCGCAACTATGGAAACACCATATATTTT. It codes for CASSPRGGRNYGNTIYF.

V is TRBV7-7 and J is TRBJ2-1; tentatively, D is TRBD2 (5 bases). The CDR3 runs 14 residues. Germline values: CDR1 SSHAT, CDR2 FNYEAQ (reference sequence). CDR3 sequence (DNA): TGTGCTAGCTCGCTGGGAATGAGGCGGGATGAGCAGTTCTTC. Protein: CASSLGMRRDEQFF.

The rearrangement joins TRBV30 to TRBJ1-2, with 8 bases identical to TRBD1. Per the germline V gene, CDR1 is GTSNPN and CDR2 is SVGIG (reference sequence). The CDR3 length is 15 residues. V was pared by 2 bases and J by 6 bases, with 11 bases of the junction left unmatched. The CDR3: CAWSPTLLTGDGYTF. The DNA for the CDR3 is TGTGCCTGGAGTCCAACCCTCCTGACAGGGGATGGCTACACCTTC.

This clone was counted between two and nine times. This chain uses TRBV28 with TRBJ1-1; the match to TRBD1 covers 8 bases. In germline, CDR1 is MDHEN, CDR2 SYDVKM. Germline trimming cut 3 bases from V and 1 base from J; bases unmatched to any gene: 4. This CDR3 spans 15 amino acids. CDR3 protein: CASSLRDRWNTEAFF. Here the CDR3 DNA reads TGTGCCAGCAGTTTGAGGGACAGGTGGAACACTGAAGCTTTCTTT.